Below are 15 T cell receptor beta chains sequenced from a single sample in a study of molecular identifiers for immune sequencing clone quantification. TCRdb recomputed calls from the PCR reads with MiXCR, one row per CDR3 protein. The table includes around 460,000 distinct CDR3 sequences, roughly 26% detected once. Sample: naive CD8+ T cells from blood, with Jurkat cell RNA spiked in. Subset noted: FACS-sorted CD8+CD4-CCR7+CD45RA+ naive T cells. The receptors come from a human donor in good health. Some libraries in this study had Jurkat cell RNA spiked in.

Notes on this clonotype: A read error is possible here, since a much larger clone lies one base away. V and J are TRBV4-3 and TRBJ2-7; D is unresolved. This CDR3 comprises 15 residues. The germline gives CDR1 LGHNA, CDR2 YSLEER. CDR3 protein: CASSQDLGSSYQQYF. The CDR3 DNA follows: TGCGCCAGCAGCCAAGATCTTGGAAGCTCCTACCAGCAGTACTTC.

The chain recombines TRBV2 with TRBJ1-1, with TRBD1 matching over 7 bases. CDR1 is SNHLY and CDR2 is FYNNEI in the germline V gene. The V gene end was trimmed by 9 bases and the J gene end by 6 bases; junction bases not matched to a gene: 10. The CDR3 is made up of 13 amino acids. CDR3 residues: CARKTGRFAEAFF. In nucleotides, the CDR3 is TGTGCCAGGAAGACAGGGAGATTCGCTGAAGCTTTCTTT.

A few counts support this clonotype. CDR3 sequence: CATSEPGDYEQYF. The CDR3 DNA follows: TGTGCCACCAGTGAGCCAGGGGACTACGAGCAGTACTTC. The genes are TRBV24-1 and TRBJ2-7; D is perhaps TRBD1 (6 bases). From germline, CDR1 is KGHDR and CDR2 SFDVKD. This CDR3 spans 13 amino acids. V was clipped by 4 bases and J by 3 bases, with 9 bases between them.

The chain joins TRBV28 to TRBJ2-5; TRBD1 aligns across 7 bases. Germline V gene data show CDR1 as MDHEN and CDR2 as SYDVKM. The CDR3 consists of 14 residues. Losses at the gene ends were 5 bases for V and 2 bases for J; bases not matched to a gene: 5. Here the CDR3 reads CASSQWDSQETQYF. In DNA form, the CDR3 reads TGTGCCAGCAGTCAATGGGACAGTCAAGAGACCCAGTACTTC.

Notes on this clonotype: It may be a read error: a sequence one base away is much more abundant. The V call is TRBV29-1, the J call TRBJ2-2, with D perhaps given as TRBD1 or TRBD2 (6 bases each). The germline V and J ends were trimmed by 2 bases and 5 bases, with 9 bases remaining between them. This CDR3 comprises 13 residues. Germline V CDR1 and CDR2: SQVTM, ANQGSEA. The CDR3 nucleotides read TGCAGCGTTGAACGGGGGCTAACCGGGGAGCTGTTTTTT. Translation gives CSVERGLTGELFF.

This clonotype was detected ten times or more. The chain is built from TRBV5-6 and TRBJ2-7; D is possibly TRBD1 (6 bases). The CDR3 covers 15 residues. Germline V gives CDR1 SGHDT, CDR2 YYEEEE. Trimming removed 0 bases from V and 4 bases from J, with 14 bases in between. The chain's CDR3 is CASSLGQGLGYEQYF. The CDR3 DNA is TGTGCCAGCAGCTTGGGGCAGGGGCTAGGATACGAGCAGTACTTC. The whole variable domain, remainder taken from reference TRBV5-6 and TRBJ2-7, is DAGVTQSPTHLIKTRGQQVTLRCSPKSGHDTVSWYQQALGQGPQFIFQYYEEEERQRGNFPDRFSGHQFPNYSSELNVNALLLGDSALYLCASSLGQGLGYEQYFGPGTRLTVT.

This chain connects TRBV11-2 to TRBJ2-1; 11 bases are shared with TRBD1. V shed 5 bases, J shed 5 bases, and the junction held 5 bases outside the gene matches. CDR3 length: 15 residues. CDR1 and CDR2 from the germline V gene are SGHAT and FQNNGV. The DNA for the CDR3 is TGTGCCAGCAGCGTCCGGGACAGGGGGGACAATGAGCAGTTCTTC. Translation: CASSVRDRGDNEQFF.

V gene TRBV5-6 combines with J gene TRBJ2-7, with 13 bases identical to TRBD2. This CDR3 region has 17 residues. Germline V lookup: CDR1 SGHDT, CDR2 YYEEEE. V was clipped by 0 bases and J by 1 base; unmatched bases: 4. In DNA, the CDR3 is TGTGCCAGCAGCTTGGAGCCGGGACTAGCGGGATCCTACGAGCAGTACTTC. Translated: CASSLEPGLAGSYEQYF.

A few counts support this clonotype. The chain uses TRBV11-2 and TRBJ2-5, with D unclear. Deletions cut 3 bases from V and 5 bases from J, with 13 bases between. This CDR3 comprises 14 residues. CDR1 SGHAT and CDR2 FQNNGV come from the germline V gene. CDR3 DNA: TGTGCCAGCAGCTTGTTCTCTTCCCCCGAGACCCAGTACTTC. Amino acid sequence: CASSLFSSPETQYF.

This clonotype was seen only a few times. This chain connects TRBV18 to TRBJ2-3; D is tentatively TRBD1 or TRBD2 (6 bases each). V was cut by 6 bases and J by 2 bases, with 18 bases left in between. CDR1 KGHSH and CDR2 LQKENI come from the germline V gene. The CDR3 is 16 residues long. The CDR3 loop is CASSDGGGGPTDTQYF. CDR3 nucleotide sequence: TGTGCCAGCTCCGACGGTGGAGGGGGGCCCACAGATACGCAGTATTTT. Complete variable domain (other parts from reference TRBV18 and TRBJ2-3): NAGVMQNPRHLVRRRGQEARLRCSPMKGHSHVYWYRQLPEEGLKFMVYLQKENIIDESGMPKERFSAEFPKEGPSILRIQQVVRGDSAAYFCASSDGGGGPTDTQYFGPGTRLTVL.

This clonotype was counted at least ten times. The chain combines TRBV7-2 with TRBJ1-1, with D hard to call. CDR1 and CDR2 from the germline V gene are SGHTA and FQGNSA. This CDR3 comprises 14 residues. V was clipped by 6 bases and J by 3 bases, with 14 bases between them. In nucleotides, the CDR3 is TGTGCCAGCAGTCCCCTTCGGGTCCACACTGAAGCTTTCTTT. Its protein product is CASSPLRVHTEAFF.

This clonotype was seen a handful of times. The V and J genes are TRBV12-3 or TRBV12-4 and TRBJ2-5; D possibly corresponds to TRBD2 (7 bases). V dropped 7 bases and J dropped 4 bases, with 13 bases sitting between them. This CDR3 comprises 13 residues. CDR3 amino acids: CASTKGGRETQYF. The CDR3 region has the DNA TGTGCCAGCACTAAGGGGGGGAGAGAGACCCAGTACTTC.

As concerns this clonotype: This sequence may be a read error, since a much larger clone differs from it by one base. The rearrangement joins TRBV11-2 to TRBJ2-7; possible D gene TRBD2, 6 bases. V lost 0 bases, J lost 2 bases, and 11 bases lay in between. In germline, CDR1 is SGHAT, CDR2 FQNNGV. CDR3 size: 15 residues. The CDR3 coding sequence is TGTGCCAGCAGCTTAGAAGGACTACCCCCCTACGAGCAGTACTTC. This gives the protein CASSLEGLPPYEQYF.

On this clonotype: A read error may produce the germline difference seen at one junction end. J is TRBJ2-1 and V is TRBV14, with 8 bases aligning to TRBD2. Germline V CDR1 and CDR2: SGHDN, FVKESK. The CDR3 spans 17 residues. The CDR3 spells CAGSQDPGLGIYNEQFF. The CDR3 region has the DNA TGTGCCGGCAGCCAAGATCCGGGACTAGGCATCTACAATGAGCAGTTCTTC.

The chain has TRBV2 and TRBJ2-7, with 12 positions matching TRBD2. The V segment lost 3 bases and the J segment 6 bases; nucleotides outside the gene matches: 6. The CDR3 is 15 residues long. CDR1 SNHLY and CDR2 FYNNEI come from the germline V gene. CDR3 coding DNA: TGTGCCAGCAGTGAGGGACTAGCGGGCCCCTCCGAGCAGTACTTC. It is translated as CASSEGLAGPSEQYF.